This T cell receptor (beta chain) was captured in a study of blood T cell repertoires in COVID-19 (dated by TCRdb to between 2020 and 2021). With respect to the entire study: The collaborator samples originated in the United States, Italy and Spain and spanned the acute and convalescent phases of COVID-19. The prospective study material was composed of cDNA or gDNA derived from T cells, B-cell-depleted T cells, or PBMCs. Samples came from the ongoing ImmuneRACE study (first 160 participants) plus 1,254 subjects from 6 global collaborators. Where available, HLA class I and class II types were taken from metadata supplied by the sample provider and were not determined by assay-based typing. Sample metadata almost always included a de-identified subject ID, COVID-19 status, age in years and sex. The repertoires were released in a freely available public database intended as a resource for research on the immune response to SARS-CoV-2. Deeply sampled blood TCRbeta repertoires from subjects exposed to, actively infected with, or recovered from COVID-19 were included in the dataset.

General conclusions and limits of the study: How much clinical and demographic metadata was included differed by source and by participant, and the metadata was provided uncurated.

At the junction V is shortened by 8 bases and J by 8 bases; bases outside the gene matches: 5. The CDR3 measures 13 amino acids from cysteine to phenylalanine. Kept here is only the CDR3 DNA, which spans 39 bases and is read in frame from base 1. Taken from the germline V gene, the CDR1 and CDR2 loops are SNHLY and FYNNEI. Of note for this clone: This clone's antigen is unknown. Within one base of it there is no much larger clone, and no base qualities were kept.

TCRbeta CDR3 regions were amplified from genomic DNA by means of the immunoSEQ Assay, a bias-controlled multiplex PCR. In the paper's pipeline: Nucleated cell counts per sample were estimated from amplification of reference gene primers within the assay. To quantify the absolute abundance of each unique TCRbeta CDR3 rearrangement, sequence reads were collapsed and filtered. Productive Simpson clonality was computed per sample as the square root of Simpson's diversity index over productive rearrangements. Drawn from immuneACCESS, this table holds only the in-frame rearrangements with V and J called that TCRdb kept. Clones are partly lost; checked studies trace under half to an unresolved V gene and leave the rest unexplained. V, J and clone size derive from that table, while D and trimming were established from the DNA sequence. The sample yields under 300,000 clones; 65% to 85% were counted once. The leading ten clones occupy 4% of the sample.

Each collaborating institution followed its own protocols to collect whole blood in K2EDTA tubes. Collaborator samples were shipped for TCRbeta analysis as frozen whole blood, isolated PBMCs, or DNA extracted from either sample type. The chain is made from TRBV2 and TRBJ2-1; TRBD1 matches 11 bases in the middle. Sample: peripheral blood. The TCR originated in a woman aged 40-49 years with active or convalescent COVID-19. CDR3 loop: CASGTGGGDEQFF. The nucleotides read TGTGCCAGCGGGACAGGGGGTGGTGATGAGCAGTTCTTC.